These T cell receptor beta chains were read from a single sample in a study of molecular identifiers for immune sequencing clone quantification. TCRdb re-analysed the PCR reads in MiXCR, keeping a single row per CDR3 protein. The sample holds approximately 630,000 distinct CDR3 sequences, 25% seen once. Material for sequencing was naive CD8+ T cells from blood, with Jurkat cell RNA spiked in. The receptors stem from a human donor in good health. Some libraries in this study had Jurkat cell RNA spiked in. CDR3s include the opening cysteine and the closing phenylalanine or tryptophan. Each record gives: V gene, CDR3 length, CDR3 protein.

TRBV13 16 CASSSEFGGAKNIQYF
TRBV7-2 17 CASSPYQRSAYNSPLHF
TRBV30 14 CAWSEMDSTDTLYF
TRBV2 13 CASPMGGNYGYTF
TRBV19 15 CASSAWDSSYNEQFF
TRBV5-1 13 CASSFDRAVEAFF
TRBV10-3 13 CAISEPASYEQYF
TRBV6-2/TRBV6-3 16 CASSYLWGVGTDTQYF
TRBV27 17 CASSLSIQGALHYGYTF
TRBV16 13 CASTDDPNSPLHF
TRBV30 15 CAWSPGQGVKNIQYF
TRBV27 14 CASSIGGAWTEAFF
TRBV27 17 CASSLFQTGTTLYEQYF
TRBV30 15 CAWSVLGSGNQPQHF
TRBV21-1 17 CASSKVSRDSYNSPLHF
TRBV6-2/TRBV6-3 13 CASSFYGDDMQYF
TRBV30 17 CAWSVSWLRESGNTIYF
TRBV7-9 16 CASSLAAFGLEETQYF
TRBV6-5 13 CASSYSTGSPLHF
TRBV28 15 CASSRGQALEVEQFF
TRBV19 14 CASKSTGGGYEQYF
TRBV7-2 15 CASSLEGGLSYERYF
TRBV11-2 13 CASSLIAEYKQYF
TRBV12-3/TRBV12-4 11 CASSPPGVAFF
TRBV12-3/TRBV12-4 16 CASSLGLGSGTDTQYF
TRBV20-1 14 CSARDLSLPGELFF
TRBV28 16 CASTEGLGVSADTQYF
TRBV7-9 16 CASSLGFGGSSYERFF
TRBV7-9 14 CASSLGGAHSEAFF
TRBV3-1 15 CASSQDGQVRETQYF
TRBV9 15 CASGKVGLASDTQYF
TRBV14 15 CASSQGIAGVNEQFF
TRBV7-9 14 CASTPEGARYEQYF
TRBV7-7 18 CASSLAPWTGLRQETQYF
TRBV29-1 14 CSVEDMGVKTEAFF
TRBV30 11 CACQPLDEQFF
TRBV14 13 CASSQEYTGELFF
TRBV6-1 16 CASSDYRQTEFYEQYF
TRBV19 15 CASSSGLAGVQEQYF
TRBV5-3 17 CASSLDDGLPMNTEAFF
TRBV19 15 CASSIGGSGTDTQYF
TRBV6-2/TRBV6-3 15 CASSSWRELAGELFF
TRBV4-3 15 CASSQDAGTNYGYTF
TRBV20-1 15 CSAREPGTVGEKLFF
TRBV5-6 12 CACSEDNTEAFF
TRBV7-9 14 CASSLVSAQETQYF
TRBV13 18 CASSSPRSARGYTDTQYF
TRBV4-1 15 CASSQGIAGGIEQYF
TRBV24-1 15 CATSDTGGATDTQYF
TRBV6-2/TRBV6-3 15 CASSSDVGADEKLFF
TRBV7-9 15 CASSGGGARTGELFF
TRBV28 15 CASTPAGASAETQYF
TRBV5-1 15 CASGLAGPDRGTQYF
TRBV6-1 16 CASIPSGAGWVYGYTF
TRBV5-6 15 CASSSPGLNIDGYTF
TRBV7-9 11 CASYQENTIYF
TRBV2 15 CASSLQGGQIYEQYF
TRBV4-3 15 CASRDGLAGEREQFF
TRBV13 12 CASSLGVETQYF
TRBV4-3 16 CASSQGGLAGDNEQFF